These 25 T cell receptor beta chains came from one sample sequenced in a study of response to subunit inactivated influenza vaccine. MiXCR was run by TCRdb on the RT-PCR reads, yielding one entry per CDR3 protein. The sample has about 480,000 distinct CDR3 sequences, approximately 9.9% seen once. Source: PBMCs from blood, taken 40 to 50 days after vaccination. These receptors were obtained from a man aged 45-65 years who received an inactivated influenza vaccine.

This chain connects TRBV28 to TRBJ1-2; D not resolved. Germline V gene lookup returns CDR1 MDHEN and CDR2 SYDVKM. Deletions cut 3 bases from V and 8 bases from J, with 10 bases between. The CDR3 totals 12 residues. The CDR3 reads CASSLAPRGYTF. The CDR3 DNA reads TGTGCCAGCAGTTTGGCCCCTAGGGGCTACACCTTC.

The chain carries TRBV3-1 and TRBJ1-2; D gene unclear. The CDR3 has 12 amino acids. The V and J ends lost 1 base and 4 bases respectively, with 4 bases between them. Per the germline V gene, CDR1 is LGHDT and CDR2 is YNNKEL (reference sequence). The CDR3 loop is CASSQAVYGYTF. The DNA for the CDR3 is TGTGCCAGCAGCCAAGCCGTCTATGGCTACACCTTC.

The table lists this clonotype with many counts. This CDR3 reads CASRSGHPSNQPQHF. CDR3 DNA: TGTGCCAGCAGATCGGGACATCCTAGCAATCAGCCCCAGCATTTT. V usage is TRBV12-3 or TRBV12-4 and J usage is TRBJ1-5; tentative D call: TRBD1 (6 bases). CDR3 length equals 15 residues. V lost 6 bases to trimming and J lost 0 bases, with 12 bases between them.

This clonotype was seen more than once but under ten times. This sequence joins TRBV4-3 and TRBJ2-3, with D perhaps assigned TRBD1 or TRBD2 (5 bases each). The CDR3 is 15 amino acids. From germline, CDR1 is LGHNA and CDR2 YSLEER. Between the trimmed V and J ends, which lost 0 bases and 2 bases, there was a span of 9 bases. CDR3 region: CASSQDWGYTDTQYF. CDR3 sequence (DNA): TGCGCCAGCAGCCAAGATTGGGGGTACACAGATACGCAGTATTTT.

The chain links TRBV20-1 to TRBJ2-6, with D unclear. In germline, CDR1 is DFQATT, CDR2 SNEGSKA (reference sequence). The CDR3 has 19 residues. V gave up 4 bases and J gave up 0 bases, with 22 bases separating them. CDR3 coding DNA: TGCAGTGCTAAATCGTACGGAGTCAGGAGTTACTCTGGGGCCAACGTCCTGACTTTC. Amino acids: CSAKSYGVRSYSGANVLTF.

The J gene is TRBJ2-2, the V gene TRBV4-3; TRBD2 is a possible D gene (5 bases). Trimming took off 3 bases at V and 1 base at J, with 9 bases between the two ends. CDR1 is LGHNA and CDR2 is YSLEER in the germline V gene. The CDR3 length is 15 residues. The CDR3 loop is CASSHEAGNTGELFF. The CDR3 nucleotides are TGCGCCAGCAGCCATGAGGCGGGGAACACCGGGGAGCTGTTTTTT.

This rearrangement joins TRBV7-2 to TRBJ2-7; the match to TRBD2 covers 7 bases. Per the germline V gene, CDR1 is SGHTA and CDR2 is FQGNSA. V gave up 3 bases and J gave up 3 bases; unmatched junction bases: 8. This CDR3 has 15 residues. CDR3 nucleotides: TGTGCCAGCAGCTTCGGCGGGAGTTCCTTCTACGAGCAGTACTTC. Translating it yields CASSFGGSSFYEQYF.

The V call is TRBV20-1, the J call TRBJ2-5, with TRBD2 matching 9 bases. V trimming: 1 base; J trimming: 4 bases; junction bases outside the gene matches: 1. CDR3 size: 13 residues. Germline lookup yields CDR1 DFQATT and CDR2 SNEGSKA (reference sequence). The DNA of the CDR3 is TGCAGTGCTAGAGGTAGCGGGAGAGAGACCCAGTACTTC. Amino acids: CSARGSGRETQYF.

This sequence joins TRBV6-5 and TRBJ2-1, with unresolved D. The CDR3 is made up of 17 amino acids. V was pared by 0 bases and J by 7 bases, with 19 bases between. In germline, CDR1 is MNHEY, CDR2 SVGAGI. The CDR3, as DNA: TGTGCCAGCAGTTACTCGTTTAGTCGGGTACTGGCTAATGAGCAGTTCTTC. As protein: CASSYSFSRVLANEQFF.

The V gene is TRBV20-1, the J gene TRBJ1-5, with D possibly being TRBD1 (5 bases). This CDR3 spans 17 amino acids. From germline, CDR1 is DFQATT and CDR2 SNEGSKA (reference sequence). Trimming left V 0 bases short and J 1 base short, with 16 bases between. CDR3 coding DNA: TGCAGTGCTAGAGACCCCCCCTTTCAGGGAAGCAATCAGCCCCAGCATTTT. It encodes CSARDPPFQGSNQPQHF.

This clonotype was detected a few times. The chain couples TRBV7-2 to TRBJ1-3, with D unclear. Looked up from germline, CDR1 is SGHTA and CDR2 is FQGNSA. The CDR3 consists of 15 residues. Trimming took off 5 bases at V and 3 bases at J, with 14 bases between the two ends. The CDR3 region has the DNA TGTGCCAGCAGCCCCCAGCCTGGCGGTGGAAACACCATATATTTT. Protein: CASSPQPGGGNTIYF.

Of note for this clonotype: Compared with germline, one end of the junction differs, possibly owing to a read error. The chain carries TRBV9 and TRBJ2-3; D assignment may be TRBD1 or TRBD2 (6 bases each). In germline, CDR1 is SGDLS, CDR2 YYNGEE. The CDR3 sequence is 15 residues long. In DNA form, the CDR3 reads TGTGCCAGCAGCCAGGGGAGGCTCTCCACAGATACGCACTATTTT. Translating gives CASSQGRLSTDTHYF.

This clonotype showed up many times. This chain links TRBV27 with TRBJ1-6; D unclear. The CDR3 sequence is 14 residues long. Trimming removed 6 bases from V and 0 bases from J, with 6 bases in between. The germline V gene encodes CDR1 MNHEY and CDR2 SMNVEV (reference sequence). The CDR3 protein is CASRYYSYNSPLHF. The CDR3 coding sequence is TGTGCCAGCAGATATTACTCCTATAATTCACCCCTCCACTTT.

CDR3 DNA sequence: TGTGCCAGCAGCCACAGCCCCAGGGGGCTTGCCTCCGGTATAGGAAACACCATATATTTT. Its protein product is CASSHSPRGLASGIGNTIYF. The gene calls are TRBV11-1 and TRBJ1-3, with TRBD1 matching over 8 bases. This CDR3 region has 20 residues. Unmatched junction bases numbered 22, after V lost 5 bases and J lost 4 bases. The germline CDR1 and CDR2 sequences are SGHAT and FQDESV (reference sequence).

The chain links TRBV20-1 to TRBJ2-1; 13 positions match TRBD2. V lost 4 bases, J lost 5 bases, and 2 bases stayed unmatched. This CDR3 is built from 14 residues. Germline lookup yields CDR1 DFQATT and CDR2 SNEGSKA (reference sequence). The DNA of the CDR3 is TGCAGTGCTAAACTAGCGGGGGGGAACAATGAGCAGTTCTTC. This translates into CSAKLAGGNNEQFF.

This clonotype was found a few times. The chain uses TRBV6-5 and TRBJ1-1; a possible D gene is TRBD1 (5 bases). Germline V CDR1 and CDR2: MNHEY, SVGAGI. V lost 3 bases to trimming and J lost 0 bases, with 14 bases between them. CDR3 length: 16 amino acids. This CDR3 is CASSYVGAGVNTEAFF. CDR3 in DNA: TGTGCCAGCAGTTATGTCGGGGCGGGAGTGAACACTGAAGCTTTCTTT.

J is TRBJ2-5 and V is TRBV7-8; possibly TRBD1 for D (6 bases). The CDR3 is 14 residues long. Germline V lookup: CDR1 SGHVS, CDR2 FQNEAQ. The V end lost 4 bases, the J end lost 3 bases, and 12 bases lay between the germline ends. The CDR3 coding sequence is TGTGCCAGCAGCTCACCTAGGGACAAAGAGACCCAGTACTTC. It is translated as CASSSPRDKETQYF.

This sequence joins TRBV6-1 and TRBJ1-5; D is unclear. Per the germline V gene, CDR1 is MNHNS and CDR2 is SASEGT. The V end lost 7 bases, the J end lost 1 base, and 8 bases lay between the germline ends. This CDR3 has 13 amino acids. CDR3 sequence (DNA): TGTGCCAGCAAGCAGACAAGCAATCAGCCCCAGCATTTT. Translating gives CASKQTSNQPQHF.

In its sample, this clonotype was seen once. The chain employs TRBV28 and TRBJ2-7; D perhaps matches TRBD1 (7 bases). The CDR3 has 14 residues. With 3 bases removed from V and 2 bases from J, the gap between germline ends came to 11 bases. Germline CDR1 reads MDHEN; CDR2 reads SYDVKM. The CDR3 loop is CASSFQGGTYEQYF. The CDR3 nucleotides are TGTGCCAGCAGTTTTCAGGGGGGAACCTACGAGCAGTACTTC.

J is TRBJ2-7 and V is TRBV12-3 or TRBV12-4; D is perhaps TRBD1 (5 bases). The CDR3 covers 15 residues. V was clipped by 2 bases and J by 6 bases, with 17 bases between them. CDR3 protein: CASSLTTGVSVEQYF. CDR3 in DNA: TGTGCCAGCAGTTTAACCACAGGCGTATCGGTCGAGCAGTACTTC.

This clonotype was seen more than once but under ten times. This chain uses TRBV2 with TRBJ2-3; perhaps TRBD2 as D (5 bases). CDR1 is SNHLY, CDR2 FYNNEI, per germline. The CDR3 has 15 residues. V lost 6 bases to trimming and J lost 0 bases, with 13 bases between them. The DNA of the CDR3 is TGTGCCAGCAGATCCCGGACTCTTAGCACAGATACGCAGTATTTT. The encoded protein is CASRSRTLSTDTQYF.

Worth noting for this clonotype: A much larger clone differs from this one at a single base, so this may be a read error. This chain joins TRBV25-1 and TRBJ2-5; TRBD1 matches 7 bases. This CDR3 is built from 16 residues. Looked up from germline, CDR1 is MGHDK and CDR2 is SYGVNS. CDR3 protein: CASSEEVGGGGETKYF. The CDR3 bases are TGTGCCAGCAGTGAAGAAGTAGGGGGCGGAGGAGAGACCAAGTACTTC.

V usage is TRBV5-5 and J usage is TRBJ2-7, with D possibly matching TRBD2 (6 bases). Trimming cost V 0 bases and J 4 bases, with 14 bases left between them. Germline V CDR1 and CDR2: SGHKS, YYEKEE (reference sequence). The CDR3 is 15 amino acids. CDR3 protein: CASSLDGTYGYEQYF. DNA of the CDR3: TGTGCCAGCAGCTTGGATGGGACTTACGGGTACGAGCAGTACTTC.

Only a few counts were recorded for this clonotype. J is TRBJ1-1 and V is TRBV5-1; D uncertain. The CDR3 loop spans 13 amino acids. Germline CDR1 and CDR2: SGHRS and YFSETQ. V lost 3 bases and J lost 4, with 10 bases in between. The CDR3 spells CASSSFSGTEAFF. In nucleotides, the CDR3 is TGCGCCAGCAGCTCATTTAGTGGCACTGAAGCTTTCTTT.

The chain combines TRBV6-2 or TRBV6-3 with TRBJ2-7; TRBD2 agrees at 9 bases. Trimming removed 0 bases from V and 3 bases from J; junction bases left unmatched: 3. The V gene's germline CDR1 is MNHEY and CDR2 SVGEGT. This CDR3 has 15 amino acids. The CDR3 reads CASSYSPTSGYEQYF. In DNA, the CDR3 is TGTGCCAGCAGTTACTCCCCGACTAGCGGCTACGAGCAGTACTTC.